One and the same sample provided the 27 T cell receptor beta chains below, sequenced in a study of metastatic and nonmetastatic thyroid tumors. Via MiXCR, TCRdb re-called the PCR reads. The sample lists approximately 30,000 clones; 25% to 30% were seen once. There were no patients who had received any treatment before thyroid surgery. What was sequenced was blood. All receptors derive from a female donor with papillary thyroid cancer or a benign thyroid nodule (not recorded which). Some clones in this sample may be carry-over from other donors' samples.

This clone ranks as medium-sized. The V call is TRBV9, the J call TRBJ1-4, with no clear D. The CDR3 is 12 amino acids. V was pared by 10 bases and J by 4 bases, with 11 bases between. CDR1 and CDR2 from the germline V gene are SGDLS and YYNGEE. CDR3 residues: CASTGSNEKLFF. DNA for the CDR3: TGTGCCTCCACGGGCAGTAATGAAAAACTGTTTTTT.

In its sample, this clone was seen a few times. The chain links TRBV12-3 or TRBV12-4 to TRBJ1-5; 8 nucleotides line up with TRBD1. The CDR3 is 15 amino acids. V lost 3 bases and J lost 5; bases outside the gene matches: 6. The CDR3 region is CASSLGQVSDQPQHF. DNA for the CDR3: TGTGCCAGCAGTTTGGGACAGGTTTCGGATCAGCCCCAGCATTTT.

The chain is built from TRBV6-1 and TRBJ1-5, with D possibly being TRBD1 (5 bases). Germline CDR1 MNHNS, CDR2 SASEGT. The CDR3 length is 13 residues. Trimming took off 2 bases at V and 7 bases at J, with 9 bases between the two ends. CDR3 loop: CASSEMGLQPQHF. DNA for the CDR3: TGTGCCAGCAGTGAAATGGGGCTACAGCCCCAGCATTTT.

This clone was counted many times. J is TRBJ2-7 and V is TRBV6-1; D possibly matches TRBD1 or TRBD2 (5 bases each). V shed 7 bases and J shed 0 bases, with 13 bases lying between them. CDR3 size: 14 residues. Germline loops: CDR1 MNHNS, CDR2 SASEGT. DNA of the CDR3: TGTGCCAGCAAGTCCCGGGACGGCTCCTACGAGCAGTACTTC. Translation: CASKSRDGSYEQYF.

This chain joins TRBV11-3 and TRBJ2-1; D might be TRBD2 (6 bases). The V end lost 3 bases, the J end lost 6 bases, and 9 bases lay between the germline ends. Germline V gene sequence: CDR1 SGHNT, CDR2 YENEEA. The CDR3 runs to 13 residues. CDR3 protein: CASSLEGLNEQFF. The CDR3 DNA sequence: TGTGCCAGCAGCTTGGAGGGTCTCAATGAGCAGTTCTTC.

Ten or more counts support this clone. In nucleotides, the CDR3 is TGTGCCTGGAGCGAACCCTATAATTCACCCCTCCACTTT. Translated, it gives CAWSEPYNSPLHF. The V and J genes are TRBV30 and TRBJ1-6, with D unresolved. V dropped 3 bases and J dropped 2 bases, with 5 bases sitting between them. The CDR3 is made up of 13 amino acids. From germline, CDR1 is GTSNPN and CDR2 SVGIG (reference sequence).

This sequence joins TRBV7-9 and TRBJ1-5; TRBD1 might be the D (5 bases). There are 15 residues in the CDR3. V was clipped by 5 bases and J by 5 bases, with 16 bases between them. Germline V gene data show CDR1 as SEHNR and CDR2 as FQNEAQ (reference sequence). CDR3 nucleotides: TGTGCCAGCAGCACGGGCAACGGGGGGTATCAGCCCCAGCATTTT. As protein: CASSTGNGGYQPQHF.

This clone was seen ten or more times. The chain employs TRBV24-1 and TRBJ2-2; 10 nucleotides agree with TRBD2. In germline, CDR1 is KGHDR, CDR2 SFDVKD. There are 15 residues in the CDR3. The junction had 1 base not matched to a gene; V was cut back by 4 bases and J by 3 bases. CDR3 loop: CATSELAGDTGELFF. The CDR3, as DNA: TGTGCCACCAGTGAGCTAGCGGGAGACACCGGGGAGCTGTTTTTT.

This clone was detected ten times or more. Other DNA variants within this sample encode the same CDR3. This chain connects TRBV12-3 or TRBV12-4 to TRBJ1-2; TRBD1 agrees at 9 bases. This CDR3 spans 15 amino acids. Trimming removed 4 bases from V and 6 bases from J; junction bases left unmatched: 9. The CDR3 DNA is TGTGCCAGCAGTTCGCGGGGACAGGGAGGGAATGGCTACACCTTC. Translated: CASSSRGQGGNGYTF.

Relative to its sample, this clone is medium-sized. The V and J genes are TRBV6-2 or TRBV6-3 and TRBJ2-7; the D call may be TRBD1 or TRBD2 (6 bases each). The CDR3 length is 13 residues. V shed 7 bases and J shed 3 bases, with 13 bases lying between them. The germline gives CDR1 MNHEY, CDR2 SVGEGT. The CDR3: CASTRRGLYEQYF. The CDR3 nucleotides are TGTGCCAGCACCCGTCGGGGGCTCTACGAGCAGTACTTC.

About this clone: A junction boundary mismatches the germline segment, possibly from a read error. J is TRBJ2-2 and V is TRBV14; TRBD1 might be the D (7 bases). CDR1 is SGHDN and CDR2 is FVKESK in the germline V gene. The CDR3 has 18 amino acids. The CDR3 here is CASSQEWLEGAHTGVLLF. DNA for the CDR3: TGTGCCAGCAGCCAAGAATGGTTGGAGGGGGCGCATACCGGGGTGCTGTTATTT.

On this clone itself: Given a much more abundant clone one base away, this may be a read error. The DNA for the CDR3 is TGTGCCAGCATGCCCCCGAGGGCATATACGCAGTATTTT. The encoded protein is CASMPPRAYTQYF. The chain links TRBV28 to TRBJ2-3, with a possible D match to TRBD2 (5 bases). The germline V gene encodes CDR1 MDHEN and CDR2 SYDVKM. The CDR3 has 13 amino acids. V was trimmed by 7 bases and J by 7 bases, leaving 15 bases between them.

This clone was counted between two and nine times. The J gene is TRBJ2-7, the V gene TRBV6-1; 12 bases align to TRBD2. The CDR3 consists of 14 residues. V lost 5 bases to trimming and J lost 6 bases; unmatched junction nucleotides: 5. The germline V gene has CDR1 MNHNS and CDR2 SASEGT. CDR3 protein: CASSLAGGPCEQYF. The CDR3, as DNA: TGTGCCAGCAGTCTAGCGGGAGGGCCCTGCGAGCAGTACTTC.

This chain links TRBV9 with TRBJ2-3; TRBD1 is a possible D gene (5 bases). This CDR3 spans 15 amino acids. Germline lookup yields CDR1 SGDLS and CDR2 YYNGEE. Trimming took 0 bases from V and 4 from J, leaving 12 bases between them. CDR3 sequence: CASSVVRQGPDTQYF. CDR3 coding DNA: TGTGCCAGCAGCGTAGTACGGCAGGGTCCAGATACGCAGTATTTT. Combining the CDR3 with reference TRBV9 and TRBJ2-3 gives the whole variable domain DSGVTQTPKHLITATGQRVTLRCSPRSGDLSVYWYQQSLDQGLQFLIQYYNGEERAKGNILERFSAQQFPDLHSELNLSSLELGDSALYFCASSVVRQGPDTQYFGPGTRLTVL.

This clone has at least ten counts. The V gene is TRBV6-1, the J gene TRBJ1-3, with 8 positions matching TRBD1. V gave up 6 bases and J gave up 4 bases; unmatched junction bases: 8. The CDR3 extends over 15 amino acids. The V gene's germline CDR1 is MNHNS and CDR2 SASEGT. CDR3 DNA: TGTGCCAGCAGACAAACAGGGGGGCAAGGAAACACCATATATTTT. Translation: CASRQTGGQGNTIYF.

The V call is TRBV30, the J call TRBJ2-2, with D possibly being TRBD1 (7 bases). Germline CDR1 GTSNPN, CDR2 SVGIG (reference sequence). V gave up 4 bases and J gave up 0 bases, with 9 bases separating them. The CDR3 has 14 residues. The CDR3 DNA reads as TGTGCCTGGACAGGGGGGACGAACACCGGGGAGCTGTTTTTT. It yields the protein CAWTGGTNTGELFF.

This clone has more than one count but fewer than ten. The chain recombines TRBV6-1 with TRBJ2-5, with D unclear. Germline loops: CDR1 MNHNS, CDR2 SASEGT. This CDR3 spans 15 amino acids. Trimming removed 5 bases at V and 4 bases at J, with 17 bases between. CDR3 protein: CASSHEWLGSETQYF. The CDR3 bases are TGTGCCAGCAGTCATGAGTGGCTGGGGTCAGAGACCCAGTACTTC.

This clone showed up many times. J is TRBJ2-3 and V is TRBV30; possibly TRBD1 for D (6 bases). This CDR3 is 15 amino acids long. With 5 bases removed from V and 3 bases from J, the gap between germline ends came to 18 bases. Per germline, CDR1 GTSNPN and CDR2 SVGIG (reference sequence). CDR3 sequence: CAWGLKGEGTDTQYF. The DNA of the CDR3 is TGTGCCTGGGGCCTGAAGGGGGAAGGGACAGATACGCAGTATTTT.

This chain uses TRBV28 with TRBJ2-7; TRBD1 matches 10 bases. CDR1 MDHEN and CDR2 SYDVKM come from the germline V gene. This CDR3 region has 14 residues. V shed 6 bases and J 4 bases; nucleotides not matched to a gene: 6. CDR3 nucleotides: TGTGCCAGCAGGTACCCGGGACAGGGGTACGAGCAGTACTTC. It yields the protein CASRYPGQGYEQYF.

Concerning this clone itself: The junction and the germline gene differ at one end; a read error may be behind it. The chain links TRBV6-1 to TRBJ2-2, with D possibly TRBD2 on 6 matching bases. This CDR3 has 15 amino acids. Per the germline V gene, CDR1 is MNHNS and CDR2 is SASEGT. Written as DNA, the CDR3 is TGTGCCAACAGGTCGGGGGTTTATGACACCGGGGATCTGTTTTTT. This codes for CANRSGVYDTGDLFF.

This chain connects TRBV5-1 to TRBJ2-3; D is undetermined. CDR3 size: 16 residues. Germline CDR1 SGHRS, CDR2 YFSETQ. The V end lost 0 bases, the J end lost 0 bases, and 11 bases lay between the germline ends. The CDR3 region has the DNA TGCGCCAGCAGCTTGGGGGAAGGGAATAGCACAGATACGCAGTATTTT. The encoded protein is CASSLGEGNSTDTQYF.

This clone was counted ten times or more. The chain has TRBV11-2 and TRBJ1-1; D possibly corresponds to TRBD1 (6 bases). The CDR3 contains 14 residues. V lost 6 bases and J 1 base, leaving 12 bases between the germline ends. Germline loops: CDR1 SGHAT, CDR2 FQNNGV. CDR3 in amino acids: CASRGLQGNTEAFF. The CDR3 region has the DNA TGTGCCAGCAGGGGGTTACAGGGGAACACTGAAGCTTTCTTT.

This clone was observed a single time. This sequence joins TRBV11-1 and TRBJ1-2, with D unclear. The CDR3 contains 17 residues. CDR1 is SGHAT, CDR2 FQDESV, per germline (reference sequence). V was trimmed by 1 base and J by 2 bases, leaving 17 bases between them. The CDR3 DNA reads TGTGCCAGCAGCTTAGTACTCCAACCAGAACCAAACTATGGCTACACCTTC. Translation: CASSLVLQPEPNYGYTF.

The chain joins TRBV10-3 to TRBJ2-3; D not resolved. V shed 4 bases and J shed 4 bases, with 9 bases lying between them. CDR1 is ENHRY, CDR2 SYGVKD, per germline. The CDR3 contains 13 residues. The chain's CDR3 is CAISGPGADTQYF. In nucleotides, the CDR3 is TGTGCCATCAGTGGGCCGGGCGCAGATACGCAGTATTTT.

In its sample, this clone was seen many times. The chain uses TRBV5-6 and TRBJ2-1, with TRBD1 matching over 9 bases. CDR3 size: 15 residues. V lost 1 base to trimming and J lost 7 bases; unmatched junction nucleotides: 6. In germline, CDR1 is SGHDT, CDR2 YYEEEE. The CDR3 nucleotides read TGTGCCAGCAGCTTGAAAGGACAGGGGAGAAATGAGCAGTTCTTC. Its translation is CASSLKGQGRNEQFF.

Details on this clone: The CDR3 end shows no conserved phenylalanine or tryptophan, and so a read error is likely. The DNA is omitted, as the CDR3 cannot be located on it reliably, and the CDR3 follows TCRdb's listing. CDR3 sequence reads: CASSLAGDKETQYY. V gene TRBV27 combines with J gene TRBJ2-5. Germline CDR1 is MNHEY and CDR2 is SMNVEV (reference sequence). With termini counted, the CDR3 has 14 amino acids.

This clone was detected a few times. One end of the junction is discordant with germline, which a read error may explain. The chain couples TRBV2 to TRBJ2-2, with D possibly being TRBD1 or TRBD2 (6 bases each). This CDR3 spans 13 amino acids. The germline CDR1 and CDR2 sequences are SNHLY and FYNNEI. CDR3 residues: CASRVQGGGELSF. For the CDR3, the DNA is TGTGCCAGCAGAGTACAGGGTGGCGGGGAGCTGTCTTTT.